This T cell receptor beta chain originates from a study of T cell responses to AZD1222 COVID-19 vaccine. Comments on this clone: Its target is not known.

Sequencing was performed with immunoSEQ multiplex PCR; in TCRdb, only in-frame clones are kept and a portion is missing. Of about 140,000 clones in the sample, approximately 86% were seen once. Per the germline V gene, CDR1 is KGHDR and CDR2 is SFDVKD. V lost 5 bases and J 2 bases, leaving 6 bases between the germline ends. The CDR3 is made up of 13 amino acids. Study-wide results and limits: Spike as a whole was targeted by vaccine-associated CD4 TCRs, dominant at 160-218 and 743-854.

This specimen was peripheral blood, taken 28 days after the second AZD1222 dose. The chain recombines TRBV24-1 with TRBJ1-5; D unclear. The clonotype was recovered from an adult who received the AZD1222 COVID-19 vaccine. For the CDR3, the DNA is TGTGCCACCAGTGTGAATGGCAATCAGCCCCAGCATTTT. Its protein product is CATSVNGNQPQHF.